The source of this TCR beta chain is a study of T cells in Graves' hyperthyroidism and ophthalmopathy. Exclusion of patients followed from uncontrolled infection, other autoimmune disease, pregnancy or lactation. With V trimmed by 3 bases and J by 0 bases, 5 bases remained unmatched. The CDR3 loop spans 15 amino acids. At least ten counts were recorded for this clonotype. Authors of the study amplified TCR beta CDR3 regions from RNA transcripts. The HTBI primer set drove a first-round RT-PCR of the TCR CDR3. MiXCR was run by TCRdb on the multiplex PCR reads, yielding one entry per CDR3 protein. The sample records 450,000 to 650,000 distinct CDR3 sequences, 13% to 15% being singletons.

The receptor was derived from a young woman with Graves' ophthalmopathy. Sequencing was carried out using blood. This chain uses TRBV12-3 or TRBV12-4 with TRBJ2-7, with TRBD1 matching 7 bases. The CDR3 bases are TGTGCCAGCAGTTTGGAACAGGGGCCCTCCTACGAGCAGTACTTC. This gives the protein CASSLEQGPSYEQYF.